The rows below give T cell receptor beta chains drawn from one sample of a study of blood T cell repertoires in COVID-19. Assay used: immunoSEQ multiplex PCR; TCRdb lists only in-frame clones, some missing. The table lists about 360,000 clones, 80% to 90% of them singletons. The specimen was peripheral blood. The receptors shown here come from a woman aged 55-75 years with COVID-19, enrolled during active disease. Each CDR3 is given with its conserved first and last residue. A D gene is named only where the DNA matches it firmly. Size is omitted from some rows. Given values are once, few, many or a class for expanded clones.

length: 14; size: .; V: TRBV27; J: TRBJ1-5; D: TRBD1; DNA: TGTGCCAGCAGTGCGGACAGGGCTAATCAGCCCCAGCATTTT; CDR3: CASSADRANQPQHF
length: 14; size: many; V: TRBV5-8; J: TRBJ2-1; D: TRBD2; DNA: TGTGCCAGCAGCCAGCGGGGGGGCCGCGATGAGCAGTTCTTC; CDR3: CASSQRGGRDEQFF
length: 18; size: .; V: TRBV11-2; J: TRBJ2-3; D: .; DNA: TGTGCCAGCAGCTTTACCGTTCTTACAGGGTCTAGCACAGATACGCAGTATTTT; CDR3: CASSFTVLTGSSTDTQYF
length: 16; size: .; V: TRBV19; J: TRBJ1-2; D: .; DNA: TGTGCCAGTAGTATCCCCCGGGGAGGTTCCAACTATGGCTACACCTTC; CDR3: CASSIPRGGSNYGYTF
length: 13; size: .; V: TRBV19; J: TRBJ2-7; D: .; DNA: TGTGCCAGTAGGCACAGTTCCTCCTACGAGCAGTACTTC; CDR3: CASRHSSSYEQYF
length: 16; size: .; V: TRBV7-8; J: TRBJ2-2; D: TRBD1; DNA: TGTGCCAGCAGCATACAGGGGGTTTTGAGGACCGGGGAGCTGTTTTTT; CDR3: CASSIQGVLRTGELFF
length: 13; size: .; V: TRBV7-3; J: TRBJ1-2; D: .; DNA: TGTGCCAGCAGCTGGCGGGACGGCTATGGCTACACCTTC; CDR3: CASSWRDGYGYTF
length: 15; size: .; V: TRBV5-1; J: TRBJ2-7; D: .; DNA: TGCGCCAGCAGCTTGGGGTATGGAGGAAATAACGAGCAGTACTTC; CDR3: CASSLGYGGNNEQYF
length: 14; size: .; V: TRBV15; J: TRBJ2-3; D: .; DNA: TGTGCCACCAGCAGTCCAGCGGGCACAGATACGCAGTATTTT; CDR3: CATSSPAGTDTQYF
length: 11; size: .; V: TRBV27; J: TRBJ2-7; D: .; DNA: TGTGCCAGCGGGGCTACCGGCGAGCAGTACTTC; CDR3: CASGATGEQYF
length: 15; size: .; V: TRBV19; J: TRBJ1-2; D: TRBD1; DNA: TGTGCCAGTAGTATACAAGGGACAGTTGGAGGTGGCTACACCTTC; CDR3: CASSIQGTVGGGYTF
length: 16; size: .; V: TRBV27; J: TRBJ1-3; D: .; DNA: TGTGCCAGCAGTTTAGGGCGAGAAGGCTCTGGAAACACCATATATTTT; CDR3: CASSLGREGSGNTIYF
length: 13; size: .; V: TRBV6-5; J: TRBJ1-5; D: TRBD1; DNA: TGTGCCAGCAGGGGGACAGTCAATCAGCCCCAGCATTTT; CDR3: CASRGTVNQPQHF
length: 14; size: .; V: TRBV27; J: TRBJ2-1; D: .; DNA: TGTGCCAGCACTTTCGGGGGTCGGAACAATGAGCAGTTCTTC; CDR3: CASTFGGRNNEQFF
length: 14; size: .; V: TRBV21-1; J: TRBJ2-7; D: .; DNA: TGTGCCAGCAGCAAGTTGCCCGGGAGCCACGAGCAGTACTTC; CDR3: CASSKLPGSHEQYF
length: 13; size: .; V: TRBV4-2; J: TRBJ2-7; D: .; DNA: TGTGCCAGCAGCCAAGGGGACACCCACGAGCAGTACTTC; CDR3: CASSQGDTHEQYF
length: 14; size: .; V: TRBV5-1; J: TRBJ1-1; D: TRBD1; DNA: TGCGCCAGCAGCTTGGTCCAGGGGGTTCCTGAAGCTTTCTTT; CDR3: CASSLVQGVPEAFF
length: 13; size: few; V: TRBV2; J: TRBJ1-2; D: .; DNA: TGTGCCAGCGCCGGACAGATTAACTATGGCTACACCTTC; CDR3: CASAGQINYGYTF
length: 14; size: few; V: TRBV10-3; J: TRBJ1-1; D: .; DNA: TGTGCCATCAGTGACGAGCGGTCGAACACTGAAGCTTTCTTT; CDR3: CAISDERSNTEAFF
length: 14; size: .; V: TRBV5-4; J: TRBJ1-1; D: .; DNA: TGTGCCAGCAGCAGGACAGCTCTGACGGCTGAAGCTTTCTTT; CDR3: CASSRTALTAEAFF
length: 15; size: once; V: TRBV24-1; J: TRBJ2-1; D: .; DNA: TGTGCCACCAGTGATCGGACAGCCTCCTACAATGAGCAGTTCTTC; CDR3: CATSDRTASYNEQFF
length: 13; size: .; V: TRBV7-9; J: TRBJ1-1; D: .; DNA: TGTGCCAGCAGCACACAGGGGAACACTGAAGCTTTCTTT; CDR3: CASSTQGNTEAFF
length: 12; size: .; V: TRBV28; J: TRBJ1-4; D: .; DNA: TGTGCCAGCAGCCAAGGGGGAGTAAAACTGTTTTTT; CDR3: CASSQGGVKLFF
length: 13; size: .; V: TRBV18; J: TRBJ1-2; D: .; DNA: TGTGCCAGCTCGCAAGACAGTGCCTATGGCTACACCTTC; CDR3: CASSQDSAYGYTF
length: 19; size: once; V: TRBV7-9; J: TRBJ1-5; D: TRBD1; DNA: TGTGCCAGCAGCGCCCAAGGCGCAGGGGGCGCGGGCCTGAATCAGCCCCAGCATTTT; CDR3: CASSAQGAGGAGLNQPQHF
length: 14; size: .; V: TRBV5-6; J: TRBJ2-7; D: .; DNA: TGTGCCAGCAGCTTTGCAGGGTGGAACTCCGAGCAGTACTTC; CDR3: CASSFAGWNSEQYF